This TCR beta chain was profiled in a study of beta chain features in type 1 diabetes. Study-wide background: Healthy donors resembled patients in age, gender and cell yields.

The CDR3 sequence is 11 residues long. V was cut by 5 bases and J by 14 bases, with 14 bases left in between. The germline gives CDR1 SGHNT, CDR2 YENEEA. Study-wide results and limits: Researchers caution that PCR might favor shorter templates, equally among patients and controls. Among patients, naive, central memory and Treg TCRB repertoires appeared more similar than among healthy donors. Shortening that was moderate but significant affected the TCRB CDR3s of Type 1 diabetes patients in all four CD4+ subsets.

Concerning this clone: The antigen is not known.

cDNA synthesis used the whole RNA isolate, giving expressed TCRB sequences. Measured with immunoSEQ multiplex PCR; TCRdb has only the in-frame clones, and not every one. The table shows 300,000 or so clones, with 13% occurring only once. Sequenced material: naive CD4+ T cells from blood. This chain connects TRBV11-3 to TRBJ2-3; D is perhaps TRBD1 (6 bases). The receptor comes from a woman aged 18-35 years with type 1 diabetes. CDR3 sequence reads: CASSQQGIWYF. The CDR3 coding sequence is TGTGCCAGCAGCCAACAGGGAATTTGGTATTTT.